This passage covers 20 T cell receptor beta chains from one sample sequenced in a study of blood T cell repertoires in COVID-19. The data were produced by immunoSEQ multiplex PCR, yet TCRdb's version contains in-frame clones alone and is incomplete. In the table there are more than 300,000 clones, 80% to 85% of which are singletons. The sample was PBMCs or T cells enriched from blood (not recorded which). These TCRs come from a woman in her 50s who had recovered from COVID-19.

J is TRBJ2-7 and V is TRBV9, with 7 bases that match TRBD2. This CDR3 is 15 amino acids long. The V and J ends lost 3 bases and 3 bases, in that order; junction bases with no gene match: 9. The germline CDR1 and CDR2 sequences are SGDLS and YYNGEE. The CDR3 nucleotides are TGTGCCAGCAGCGCCCTAGGCGGGAGCAACTACGAGCAGTACTTC. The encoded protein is CASSALGGSNYEQYF.

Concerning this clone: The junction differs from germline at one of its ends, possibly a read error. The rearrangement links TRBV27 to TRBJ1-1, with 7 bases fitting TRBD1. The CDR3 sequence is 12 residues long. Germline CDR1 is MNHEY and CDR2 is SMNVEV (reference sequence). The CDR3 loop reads CASRQGNAEAFF. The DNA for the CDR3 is TGTGCCAGCAGACAGGGGAACGCTGAAGCTTTCTTT.

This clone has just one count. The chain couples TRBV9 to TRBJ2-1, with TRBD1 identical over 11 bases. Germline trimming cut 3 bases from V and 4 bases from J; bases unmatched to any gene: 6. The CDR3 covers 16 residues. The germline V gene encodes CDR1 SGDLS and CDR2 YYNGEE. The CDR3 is CASSGGGTGGYNEQFF. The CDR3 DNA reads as TGTGCCAGCAGCGGGGGCGGGACAGGGGGATACAATGAGCAGTTCTTC. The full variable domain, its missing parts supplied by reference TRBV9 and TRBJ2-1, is DSGVTQTPKHLITATGQRVTLRCSPRSGDLSVYWYQQSLDQGLQFLIQYYNGEERAKGNILERFSAQQFPDLHSELNLSSLELGDSALYFCASSGGGTGGYNEQFFGPGTRLTVL.

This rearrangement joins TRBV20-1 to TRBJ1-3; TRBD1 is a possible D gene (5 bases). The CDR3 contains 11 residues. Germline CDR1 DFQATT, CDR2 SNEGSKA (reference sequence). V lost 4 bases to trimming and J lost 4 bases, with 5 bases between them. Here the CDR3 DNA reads TGCAGTGCTAACAGGGGAAACACCATATATTTT. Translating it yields CSANRGNTIYF.

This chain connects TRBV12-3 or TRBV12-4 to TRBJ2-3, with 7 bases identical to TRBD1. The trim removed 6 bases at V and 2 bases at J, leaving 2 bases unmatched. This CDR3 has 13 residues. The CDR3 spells CASRGQLTDTQYF. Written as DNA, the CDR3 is TGTGCCAGCAGGGGACAGCTCACAGATACGCAGTATTTT.

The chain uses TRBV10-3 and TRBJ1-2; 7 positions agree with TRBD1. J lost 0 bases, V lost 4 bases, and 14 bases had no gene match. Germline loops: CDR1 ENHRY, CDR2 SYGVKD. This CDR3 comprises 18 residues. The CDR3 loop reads CAISVQRTGSYPNYGYTF. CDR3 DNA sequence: TGTGCCATCAGTGTACAACGGACAGGCTCCTACCCTAACTATGGCTACACCTTC.

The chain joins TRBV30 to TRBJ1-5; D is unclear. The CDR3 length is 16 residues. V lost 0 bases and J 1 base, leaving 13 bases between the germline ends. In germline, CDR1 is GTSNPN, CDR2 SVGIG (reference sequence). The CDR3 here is CAWSVAGGTSNQPQHF. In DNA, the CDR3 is TGTGCCTGGAGTGTTGCAGGAGGAACGAGCAATCAGCCCCAGCATTTT.

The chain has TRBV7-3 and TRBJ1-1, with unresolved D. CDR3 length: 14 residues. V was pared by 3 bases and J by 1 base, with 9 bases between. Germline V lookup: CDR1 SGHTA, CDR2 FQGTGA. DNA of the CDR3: TGTGCCAGCAGCTTGGCAGGTCGGAACACTGAAGCTTTCTTT. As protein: CASSLAGRNTEAFF. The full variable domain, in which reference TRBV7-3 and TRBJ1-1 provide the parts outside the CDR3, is GAGVSQTPSNKVTEKGKYVELRCDPISGHTALYWYRQSLGQGPEFLIYFQGTGAADDSGLPNDRFFAVRPEGSVSTLKIQRTERGDSAVYLCASSLAGRNTEAFFGQGTRLTVV.

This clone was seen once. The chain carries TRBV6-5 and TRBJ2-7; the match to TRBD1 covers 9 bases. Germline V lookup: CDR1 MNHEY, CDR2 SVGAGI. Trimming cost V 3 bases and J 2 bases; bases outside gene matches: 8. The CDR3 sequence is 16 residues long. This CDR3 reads CASSYQGGTGTYEQYF. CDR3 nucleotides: TGTGCCAGCAGTTATCAAGGTGGGACAGGGACCTACGAGCAGTACTTC.

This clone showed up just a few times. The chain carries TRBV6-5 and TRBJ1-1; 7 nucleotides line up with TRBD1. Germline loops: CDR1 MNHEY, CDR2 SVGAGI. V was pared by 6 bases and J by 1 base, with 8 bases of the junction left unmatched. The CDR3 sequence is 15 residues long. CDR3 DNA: TGTGCCAGCAGGGTTACCGGGACAGCGAACACTGAAGCTTTCTTT. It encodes CASRVTGTANTEAFF.

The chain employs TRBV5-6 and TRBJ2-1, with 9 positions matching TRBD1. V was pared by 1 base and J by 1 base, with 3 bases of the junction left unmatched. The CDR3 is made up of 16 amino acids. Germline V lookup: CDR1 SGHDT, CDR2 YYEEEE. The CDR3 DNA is TGTGCCAGCAGCTTGATCGACAGGGGGTCCTACAATGAGCAGTTCTTC. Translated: CASSLIDRGSYNEQFF.

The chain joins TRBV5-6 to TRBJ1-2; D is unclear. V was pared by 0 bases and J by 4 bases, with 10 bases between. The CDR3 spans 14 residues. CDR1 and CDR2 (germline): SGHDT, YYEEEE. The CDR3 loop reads CASSLGSFPYGYTF. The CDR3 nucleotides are TGTGCCAGCAGCTTGGGTAGCTTTCCCTATGGCTACACCTTC.

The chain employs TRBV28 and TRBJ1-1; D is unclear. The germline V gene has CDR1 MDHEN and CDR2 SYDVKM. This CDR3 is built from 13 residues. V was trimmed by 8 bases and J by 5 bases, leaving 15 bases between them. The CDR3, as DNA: TGTGCCAGCGCCGGGTATATGGCGACTGAAGCTTTCTTT. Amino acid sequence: CASAGYMATEAFF.

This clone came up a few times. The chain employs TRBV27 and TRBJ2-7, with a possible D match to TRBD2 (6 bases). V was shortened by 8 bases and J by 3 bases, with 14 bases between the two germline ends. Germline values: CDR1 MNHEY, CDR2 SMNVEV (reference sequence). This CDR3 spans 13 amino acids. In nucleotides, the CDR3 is TGTGCCAGCGCGCCGGGGGAAAGCTACGAGCAGTACTTC. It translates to CASAPGESYEQYF.

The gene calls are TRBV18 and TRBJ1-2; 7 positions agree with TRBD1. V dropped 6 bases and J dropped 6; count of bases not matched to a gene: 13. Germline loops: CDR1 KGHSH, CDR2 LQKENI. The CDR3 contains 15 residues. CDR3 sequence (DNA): TGTGCCAGCTCCCAAACCACGACAGGGTTCGATGGCTACACCTTC. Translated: CASSQTTTGFDGYTF.

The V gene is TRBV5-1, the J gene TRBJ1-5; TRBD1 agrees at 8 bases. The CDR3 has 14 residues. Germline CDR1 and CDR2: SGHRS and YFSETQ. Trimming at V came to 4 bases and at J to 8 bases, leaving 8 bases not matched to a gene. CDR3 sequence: CASSPGQGFEPQHF. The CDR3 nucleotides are TGCGCCAGCAGCCCCGGACAGGGATTTGAGCCCCAGCATTTT.

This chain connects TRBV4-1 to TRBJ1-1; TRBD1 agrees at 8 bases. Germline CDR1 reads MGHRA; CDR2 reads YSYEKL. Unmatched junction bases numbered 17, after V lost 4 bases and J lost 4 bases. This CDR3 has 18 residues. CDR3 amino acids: CASSPVLGQGAGGTEAFF. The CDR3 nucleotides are TGCGCCAGCAGCCCCGTATTGGGGCAGGGGGCAGGGGGCACTGAAGCTTTCTTT.

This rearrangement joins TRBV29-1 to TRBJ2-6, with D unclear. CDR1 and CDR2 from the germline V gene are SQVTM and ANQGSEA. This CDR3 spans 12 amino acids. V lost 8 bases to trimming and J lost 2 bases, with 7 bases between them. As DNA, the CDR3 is TGCAGCTTTCAAACTGGGGCCAACGTCCTGACTTTC. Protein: CSFQTGANVLTF.

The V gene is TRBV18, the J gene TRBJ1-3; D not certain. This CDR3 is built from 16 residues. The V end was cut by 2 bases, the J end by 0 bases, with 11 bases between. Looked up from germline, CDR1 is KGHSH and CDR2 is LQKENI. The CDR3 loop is CASSPGGVSSGNTIYF. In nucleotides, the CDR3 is TGTGCCAGCTCACCAGGAGGCGTTTCCTCTGGAAACACCATATATTTT.

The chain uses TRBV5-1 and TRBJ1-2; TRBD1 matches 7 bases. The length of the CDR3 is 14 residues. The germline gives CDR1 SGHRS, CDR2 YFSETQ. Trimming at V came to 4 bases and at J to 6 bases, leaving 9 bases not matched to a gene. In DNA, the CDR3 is TGCGCCAGCAGCCCAGGGGGTCTGGGAAATGGCTACACCTTC. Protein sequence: CASSPGGLGNGYTF.